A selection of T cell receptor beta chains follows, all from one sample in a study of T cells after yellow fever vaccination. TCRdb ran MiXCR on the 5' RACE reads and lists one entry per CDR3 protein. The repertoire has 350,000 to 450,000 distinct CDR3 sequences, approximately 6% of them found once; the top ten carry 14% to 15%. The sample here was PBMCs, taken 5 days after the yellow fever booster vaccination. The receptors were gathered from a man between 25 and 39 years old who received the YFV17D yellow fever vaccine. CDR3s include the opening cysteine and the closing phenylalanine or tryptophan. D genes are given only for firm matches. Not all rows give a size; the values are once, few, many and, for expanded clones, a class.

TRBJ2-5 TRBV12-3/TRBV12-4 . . CASSKDGYQETQYF TGTGCCAGCAGTAAGGACGGCTACCAAGAGACCCAGTACTTC
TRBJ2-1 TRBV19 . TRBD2 CASSSREGRVNEQFF TGTGCCAGTAGTTCGAGGGAGGGGAGAGTCAATGAGCAGTTCTTC
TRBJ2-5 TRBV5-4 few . CASSLEPAETQYF TGTGCCAGCAGCTTGGAACCAGCGGAGACCCAGTACTTC
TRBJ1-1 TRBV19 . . CASSIPRGGVGTEAFF TGTGCCAGTAGTATACCCCGAGGAGGAGTAGGCACTGAAGCTTTCTTT
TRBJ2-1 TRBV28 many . CASSPGGASYNEQFF TGTGCCAGCTCGCCCGGGGGAGCGTCCTACAATGAGCAGTTCTTC
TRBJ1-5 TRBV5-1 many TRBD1 CASRPTGGSNQPQHF TGCGCCAGCAGGCCTACAGGGGGTAGTAATCAGCCCCAGCATTTT
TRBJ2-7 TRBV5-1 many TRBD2 CASSSGLAGGHTYEQYF TGCGCCAGCAGCTCGGGACTAGCGGGAGGGCATACCTACGAGCAGTACTTC
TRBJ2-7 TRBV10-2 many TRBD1 CASGQGRNEQYF TGCGCCAGTGGACAGGGGCGGAACGAGCAGTACTTC
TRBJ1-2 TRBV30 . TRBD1 CAWGTGGYGYTF TGTGCCTGGGGCACAGGGGGCTATGGCTACACCTTC
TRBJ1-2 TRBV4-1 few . CASSQIRDGRYGYTF TGCGCCAGCAGCCAGATCCGGGACGGCAGATATGGCTACACCTTC
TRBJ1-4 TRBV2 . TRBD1 CASSVRGRVANEKLFF TGTGCCAGCAGTGTAAGGGGGCGCGTAGCTAATGAAAAACTGTTTTTT
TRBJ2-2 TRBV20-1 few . CSARVQGGELFF TGCAGTGCTAGGGTACAGGGCGGGGAGCTGTTTTTT
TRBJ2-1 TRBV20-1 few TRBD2 CSAEGLVGFNAIPSNEQFF TGCAGTGCGGAAGGACTAGTTGGGTTTAACGCGATTCCTAGCAATGAGCAGTTCTTC
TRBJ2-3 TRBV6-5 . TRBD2 CASSYYGTTLGDTQYF TGTGCCAGCAGTTACTATGGGACTACCCTCGGAGATACGCAGTATTTT
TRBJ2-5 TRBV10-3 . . CAIGRDNQETQYF TGTGCCATCGGCCGGGACAACCAAGAGACCCAGTACTTC
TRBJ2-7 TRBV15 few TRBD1 CATSRDRESYEQYF TGTGCCACCAGCCGGGACAGGGAATCCTACGAGCAGTACTTC
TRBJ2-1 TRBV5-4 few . CASSTAAGNNEQFF TGTGCCAGCAGCACCGCTGCGGGGAACAATGAGCAGTTCTTC
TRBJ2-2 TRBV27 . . CASSLRAEANTGELFF TGTGCCAGCAGTTTACGGGCGGAAGCGAACACCGGGGAGCTGTTTTTT
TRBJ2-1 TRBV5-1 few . CASSPGGGGDYNEQFF TGCGCCAGCAGCCCGGGCGGCGGAGGGGACTACAATGAGCAGTTCTTC
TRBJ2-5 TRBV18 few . CASSPPSVETQYF TGTGCCAGCTCACCGCCTTCGGTCGAGACCCAGTACTTC
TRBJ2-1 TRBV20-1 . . CSASRGRSNARDEQFF TGCAGTGCTTCGAGGGGGAGGTCGAACGCCAGGGATGAGCAGTTCTTC
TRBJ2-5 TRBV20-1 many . CSARAPSRQETQYF TGCAGTGCTAGAGCCCCCTCCCGCCAAGAGACCCAGTACTTC
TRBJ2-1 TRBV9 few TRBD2 CASSGREEEQFF TGTGCCAGCAGCGGCCGGGAGGAAGAGCAGTTCTTC
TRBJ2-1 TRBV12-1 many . CASSSGLAGSSVF TGTGCCAGCAGCTCGGGACTAGCGGGAAGTTCGGTCTTC
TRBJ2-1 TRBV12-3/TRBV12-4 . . CASSLLQRIYNEQFF TGTGCCAGCAGTTTACTCCAGCGGATTTACAATGAGCAGTTCTTC
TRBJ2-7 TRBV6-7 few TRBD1 CASMTGVPQCEQYF TGTGCCAGCATGACAGGGGTGCCTCAATGCGAGCAGTACTTC
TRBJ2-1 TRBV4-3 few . CASSQEEGGGGYNEQFF TGCGCCAGCAGCCAAGAAGAGGGAGGAGGGGGATACAATGAGCAGTTCTTC
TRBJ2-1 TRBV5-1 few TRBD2 CASSLVRGRWGNEQFF TGCGCCAGCAGCTTGGTCCGCGGGAGGTGGGGCAATGAGCAGTTCTTC
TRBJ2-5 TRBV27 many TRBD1 CASSLVKGQSKRTQYF TGTGCCAGCAGTTTGGTGAAGGGACAGAGCAAGAGAACCCAGTACTTC
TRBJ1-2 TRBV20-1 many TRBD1 CSANRGQGYTF TGCAGTGCAAACAGGGGGCAGGGCTACACCTTC
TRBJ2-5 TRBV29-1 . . CSVAHGTEQETQYF TGCAGCGTTGCCCACGGGACGGAACAAGAGACCCAGTACTTC
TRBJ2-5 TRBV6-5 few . CASSYLQQSETQYF TGTGCCAGCAGTTACTTACAGCAGTCGGAGACCCAGTACTTC
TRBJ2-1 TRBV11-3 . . CASSSNAGQLNEQFF TGTGCCAGCAGCTCAAATGCGGGACAGCTCAATGAGCAGTTCTTC
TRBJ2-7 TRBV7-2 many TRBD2 CASSLETSGKGEQYF TGTGCCAGCAGCTTAGAAACTAGCGGGAAGGGCGAGCAGTACTTC
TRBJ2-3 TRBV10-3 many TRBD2 CAIRVSGGWVDTQYF TGTGCCATCAGAGTGTCGGGAGGTTGGGTAGATACGCAGTATTTT
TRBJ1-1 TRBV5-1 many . CASSLTANGGTEAFF TGCGCCAGCAGCTTGACAGCAAATGGGGGCACTGAAGCTTTCTTT
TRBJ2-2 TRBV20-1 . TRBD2 CCAKGRETLANTGELFF TGCTGTGCTAAGGGGCGGGAGACCCTAGCGAACACCGGGGAGCTGTTTTTT
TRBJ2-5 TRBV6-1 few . CASSAGEGETQYF TGTGCCAGCAGTGCCGGGGAAGGAGAGACCCAGTACTTC